Following are 22 T cell receptor beta chains from one sample sequenced in a study of CD8+CD57+ T cells in acquired aplastic anemia. Genomic DNA was employed as the template in profiling TCR beta VDJ and CDR3. In TCRdb, the reads were re-called with MiXCR into one record per CDR3 protein. The profile shows 190,000 or so distinct CDR3 sequences, 61% of them singletons. Sequenced material: sorted CD4+, CD8+, or CD8+CD57+ T cells (not recorded which) from PBMCs. These receptor sequences come from a human donor in good health.

The rearrangement links TRBV4-3 to TRBJ1-2; D call uncertain. The CDR3 sequence is 12 residues long. Germline lookup yields CDR1 LGHNA and CDR2 YSLEER. Trimming pared 0 bases from V and 5 bases from J, leaving 4 bases between. Here the CDR3 DNA reads TGCGCCAGCAGCCAAGATAGTTATGGCTACACCTTC. Translating it yields CASSQDSYGYTF.

This chain joins TRBV24-1 and TRBJ2-3, with a tentative D call TRBD1 (5 bases). V was pared by 4 bases and J by 1 base, with 17 bases between. CDR3 size: 17 residues. Germline lookup yields CDR1 KGHDR and CDR2 SFDVKD. As DNA, the CDR3 is TGTGCCACCAGTGACCCCGGACGGCTAGGGGGCACAGATACGCAGTATTTT. Amino acid sequence: CATSDPGRLGGTDTQYF.

This clonotype was counted at least ten times. The chain has TRBV7-9 and TRBJ2-1, with unresolved D. V gave up 10 bases and J gave up 7 bases, with 17 bases separating them. CDR1 SEHNR and CDR2 FQNEAQ come from the germline V gene (reference sequence). The CDR3 spans 13 residues. The CDR3 DNA sequence: TGTGCCAACAGTAGAGAATTGGGGAATGAGCAGTTCTTC. It translates to CANSRELGNEQFF.

This chain uses TRBV10-1 with TRBJ2-5, with 9 bases aligning to TRBD2. J was trimmed by 4 bases and V by 5 bases; bases with no gene match: 5. Germline-derived CDR1 and CDR2 are WNHNN and SYGVQD (reference sequence). The length of the CDR3 is 14 residues. The DNA for the CDR3 is TGCGCCAGCAGTTCACCGGGACTAGCAGAGACCCAGTACTTC. Translating it yields CASSSPGLAETQYF.

This sequence joins TRBV9 and TRBJ1-1; TRBD1 aligns across 8 bases. CDR3 length equals 16 residues. The J segment lost 3 bases and the V segment lost 0 bases, leaving 7 bases of the junction unmatched. Germline loops: CDR1 SGDLS, CDR2 YYNGEE. CDR3 coding DNA: TGTGCCAGCAGCGTAGCGGGACAGGCCATGGACACTGAAGCTTTCTTT. Its protein product is CASSVAGQAMDTEAFF.

This clonotype was seen repeatedly, ten times or more. V gene TRBV25-1 combines with J gene TRBJ1-2, with unresolved D. Germline values: CDR1 MGHDK, CDR2 SYGVNS. Trimming removed 4 bases at V and 7 bases at J, with 7 bases between. This CDR3 comprises 11 residues. The chain's CDR3 is CASSVVGGYTF. The CDR3 DNA reads as TGTGCCAGCAGTGTTGTGGGTGGCTACACCTTC.

On this clonotype: Because it lacks the conserved phenylalanine or tryptophan at the end, this CDR3 is likely a read error. The rearrangement uses TRBV29-1 and TRBJ2-7; D gene unclear. V was trimmed by 3 bases and J by 3 bases, leaving 9 bases between them. The germline gives CDR1 SQVTM, CDR2 ANQGSEA. The CDR3 has 12 amino acids. The CDR3 loop is CSVEWQDYEQYL. In nucleotides, the CDR3 is TGCAGCGTTGAGTGGCAGGACTACGAGCAGTACCTC.

Many counts were recorded for this clonotype. This chain links TRBV5-8 with TRBJ1-3; D call uncertain. The germline gives CDR1 SGHTS, CDR2 YDEGEE. V lost 1 base and J 0 bases, leaving 14 bases between the germline ends. This CDR3 is 17 amino acids long. The DNA of the CDR3 is TGTGCCAGCAGCTTGTCGTCGGGAGAACTCTCTGGAAACACCATATATTTT. It specifies CASSLSSGELSGNTIYF.

This chain connects TRBV24-1 to TRBJ1-2; D is perhaps TRBD1 (5 bases). The germline gives CDR1 KGHDR, CDR2 SFDVKD. This CDR3 region has 11 residues. V shed 11 bases and J shed 3 bases, with 9 bases lying between them. The CDR3 reads CASTGDYGYTF. CDR3 nucleotide sequence: TGTGCCAGCACGGGGGACTATGGCTACACCTTC.

Remarks on this clonotype: At one boundary the junction diverges from the germline segment, which might be a read error. V is TRBV6-1 and J is TRBJ2-5; 8 nucleotides match TRBD1. Per germline, CDR1 MNHNS and CDR2 SASEGT. The CDR3 is 16 residues long. The CDR3 loop is CAGSLQTGAIAETQYF. The CDR3 coding sequence is TGTGCCGGCAGTTTACAGACAGGGGCGATTGCAGAGACCCAGTACTTC.

Turning to this clonotype: The junction shows a germline mismatch at one end, possibly a read error. The chain is built from TRBV20-1 and TRBJ1-2, with TRBD1 as a possible D gene (6 bases). Per the germline V gene, CDR1 is DFQATT and CDR2 is SNEGSKA (reference sequence). The CDR3 sequence is 17 residues long. The CDR3 spells CSASTGQISYANYDYTF. CDR3 coding DNA: TGCAGTGCTAGCACCGGACAGATTTCCTATGCGAACTATGACTACACCTTC.

This clonotype occurred many times. V is TRBV4-1 and J is TRBJ2-1, with D tentatively TRBD1 or TRBD2 (6 bases each). Trimming took 0 bases from V and 2 from J, leaving 14 bases between them. The CDR3 is made up of 17 amino acids. Germline lookup yields CDR1 MGHRA and CDR2 YSYEKL. For the CDR3, the DNA is TGCGCCAGCAGCCAAGATCGGGGGCCGGGGGCCTACAATGAGCAGTTCTTC. Translation gives CASSQDRGPGAYNEQFF.

The chain uses TRBV10-3 and TRBJ2-3; TRBD2 matches 8 bases. V dropped 6 bases and J dropped 6; count of bases not matched to a gene: 11. The CDR3 sequence is 15 residues long. Germline V gene data show CDR1 as ENHRY and CDR2 as SYGVKD. CDR3 region: CAISATSGRLDTQYF. The CDR3, as DNA: TGTGCCATCAGCGCCACTAGCGGTAGGTTGGATACGCAGTATTTT.

The table lists this clonotype with a count of one. The chain recombines TRBV5-1 with TRBJ2-1; 9 bases agree with TRBD1. Germline assignment: CDR1 SGHRS and CDR2 YFSETQ. This CDR3 spans 15 amino acids. With V trimmed by 3 bases and J by 5 bases, 6 bases remained unmatched. CDR3 region: CASSSRTGADNEQFF. DNA for the CDR3: TGCGCCAGCAGCTCTCGGACAGGGGCTGACAATGAGCAGTTCTTC.

This clonotype appeared many times. The CDR3 here is CASSLVPATSNQPQHF. CDR3 bases: TGTGCCAGCAGTTTAGTGCCGGCAACTAGCAATCAGCCCCAGCATTTT. The chain couples TRBV12-3 or TRBV12-4 to TRBJ1-5; D is unresolved. With 1 base removed from V and 0 bases from J, the gap between germline ends came to 10 bases. The CDR3 totals 16 residues.

The chain combines TRBV20-1 with TRBJ2-7; 12 bases align to TRBD2. J gave up 1 base and V 1 base, and 2 bases lay outside the gene matches. The CDR3 spans 15 residues. Germline CDR1 is DFQATT and CDR2 is SNEGSKA (reference sequence). CDR3 bases: TGCAGTGCTAGAGTTGGACTAGCGGGGTCCTACGAGCAGTACTTC. This sequence encodes CSARVGLAGSYEQYF.

On this clonotype: This CDR3 is missing its conserved last phenylalanine or tryptophan, likely due to a read error. No DNA is shown, since the ends of the CDR3 on it are uncertain; the CDR3 is the one TCRdb lists. The V and J genes are TRBV6-4 and TRBJ2-3. The CDR3 region is 14 residues in length, termini included. CDR1 and CDR2 (germline): MRHNA, SNTAGT. The CDR3 spells CASSEGLAADTHYL.

This chain connects TRBV2 to TRBJ1-4; 8 bases are a match to TRBD1. The V gene's germline CDR1 is SNHLY and CDR2 FYNNEI. The CDR3 length is 16 residues. J was trimmed by 0 bases and V by 5 bases; bases with no gene match: 5. The CDR3 coding sequence is TGTGCCAGCAGTCCGACAGGGGCCGCAACTAATGAAAAACTGTTTTTT. Amino acids: CASSPTGAATNEKLFF.

The chain links TRBV7-9 to TRBJ2-3, with 9 bases matching TRBD2. Looked up from germline, CDR1 is SEHNR and CDR2 is FQNEAQ (reference sequence). The CDR3 extends over 16 amino acids. V dropped 1 base and J dropped 2; count of bases not matched to a gene: 4. This CDR3 is CASSLGLADFTDTQYF. DNA for the CDR3: TGTGCCAGCAGCTTAGGACTAGCGGATTTCACAGATACGCAGTATTTT.

The V gene is TRBV9, the J gene TRBJ2-7; 7 nucleotides line up with TRBD2. Trimming at V came to 4 bases and at J to 0 bases, leaving 7 bases not matched to a gene. This CDR3 comprises 15 residues. Germline V gene data show CDR1 as SGDLS and CDR2 as YYNGEE. The CDR3 DNA reads TGTGCCAGCAGCTTAGGCGGGAGTGCCTCCTACGAGCAGTACTTC. Protein product: CASSLGGSASYEQYF.

This clonotype was observed many times. The chain carries TRBV14 and TRBJ2-1, with 7 bases identical to TRBD1. V dropped 5 bases and J dropped 6; count of bases not matched to a gene: 13. CDR3 length: 16 amino acids. Germline-derived CDR1 and CDR2 are SGHDN and FVKESK. CDR3 in DNA: TGTGCCAGCAGCTTCCGGAGACAGGGTAGTTTCAATGAGCAGTTCTTC. It is translated as CASSFRRQGSFNEQFF.

The chain is built from TRBV24-1 and TRBJ2-3; D unresolved. The germline CDR1 and CDR2 sequences are KGHDR and SFDVKD. The V and J ends lost 2 bases and 7 bases respectively, with 12 bases between them. The CDR3 has 14 amino acids. CDR3 region: CATSDYRPPHTQYF. Here the CDR3 DNA reads TGTGCCACCAGTGATTACCGCCCCCCGCATACGCAGTATTTT.